The clone carrying this TCR beta chain occurred a few times. Its target is not known. The data are from a study of T cell repertoires in cytomegalovirus infection. For the study at large: Used in the study were CMV epitopes, some recently identified and HLA-C-restricted, others well-studied and HLA-B-restricted.

TCRdb passed the reads through MiXCR, listing each CDR3 protein once. The sample comprises about 770,000 distinct CDR3 sequences, just under 30% of which are singletons, and around 13% rests with the top ten. Trimming took off 2 bases at V and 1 base at J, with 12 bases between the two ends. The CDR3 runs to 15 residues. Germline lookup yields CDR1 MNHEY and CDR2 SMNVEV (reference sequence). The source is a human donor in good health (CMV status not recorded). Some clones in this sample may be carry-over from other donors' samples. The chain couples TRBV27 to TRBJ2-7, with D maybe TRBD2 (6 bases). Material: cultured CD8+ T cells from PBMCs, obtained from culture after CMV antigen stimulation. The CDR3 here is CASSLSSGLSYEQYV. CDR3 nucleotide sequence: TGTGCCAGCAGTTTAAGTAGCGGATTATCCTACGAGCAGTACGTC.